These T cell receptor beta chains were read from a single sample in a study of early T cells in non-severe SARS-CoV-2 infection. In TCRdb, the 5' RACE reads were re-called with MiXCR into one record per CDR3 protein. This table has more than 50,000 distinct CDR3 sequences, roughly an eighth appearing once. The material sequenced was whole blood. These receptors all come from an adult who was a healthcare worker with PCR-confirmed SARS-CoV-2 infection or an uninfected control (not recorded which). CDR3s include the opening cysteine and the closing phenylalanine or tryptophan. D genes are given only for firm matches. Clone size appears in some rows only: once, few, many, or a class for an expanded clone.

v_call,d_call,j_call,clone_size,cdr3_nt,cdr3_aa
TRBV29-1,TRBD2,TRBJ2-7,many,TGCAGCGTTATCCGCGGGAGGGCTGAGGAGCAGTACTTC,CSVIRGRAEEQYF
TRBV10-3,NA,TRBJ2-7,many,TGTGCCATCAGTGATTTCGGGGGGCAGACCTACGAGCAGTACTTC,CAISDFGGQTYEQYF
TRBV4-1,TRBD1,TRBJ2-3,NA,TGCGCCAGCAGCCAACTACCGACAGGGCAGAGAGATACGCAGTATTTT,CASSQLPTGQRDTQYF
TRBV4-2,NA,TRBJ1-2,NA,TGTGCCAGCAGCCAAGATCTTGGAGCGGGTGGCGATGGCTACACCTTC,CASSQDLGAGGDGYTF
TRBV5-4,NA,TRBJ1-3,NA,TGTGCCAGCAGCTCCGGACAGCTAGGAAACACCATATATTTT,CASSSGQLGNTIYF
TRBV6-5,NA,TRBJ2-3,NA,TGTGCCAGCAGTAGATTAATGGGGGATACGCAGTATTTT,CASSRLMGDTQYF
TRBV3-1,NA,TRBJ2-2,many,TGTGCCAGCAGCCCACTCGGGACAAACACCGGGGAGCTGTTTTTT,CASSPLGTNTGELFF
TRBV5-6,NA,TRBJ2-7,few,TGTGCCAGCAGCTCAGCCCGGGACGAGCAGTACTTC,CASSSARDEQYF
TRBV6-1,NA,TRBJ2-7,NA,TGTGCCAGCAGTGAATGGGTGATTCAGGACAACTCCTACGAGCAGTACTTC,CASSEWVIQDNSYEQYF
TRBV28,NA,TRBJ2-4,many,TGTGCCAGCAGTTTTGCAGGGGCCAAAAACATTCAGTACTTC,CASSFAGAKNIQYF
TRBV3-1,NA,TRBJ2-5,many,TGTGCCAGCAGCCACTACAGCCAAGAGACCCAGTACTTC,CASSHYSQETQYF
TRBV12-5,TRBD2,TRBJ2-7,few,TGTGCTAGTGGTTCCCACAGGACTAGCGGATACTACGAGCAGTACTTC,CASGSHRTSGYYEQYF
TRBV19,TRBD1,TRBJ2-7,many,TGTGCCAGTAGTCCCTGGACAGGCTCCTACGAGCAGTACTTC,CASSPWTGSYEQYF
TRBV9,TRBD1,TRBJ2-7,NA,TGTGCCAGCAGCTTGGGGACAGGGGGAGTTTACGAGCAGTACTTC,CASSLGTGGVYEQYF
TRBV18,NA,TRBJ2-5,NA,TGTGCCAGCTCAAGTCGAGGGGAAGAGACCCAGTACTTC,CASSSRGEETQYF
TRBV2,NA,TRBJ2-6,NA,TGTGCCAGCAGCCGAGACACCTCTGGGGCCAACGTCCTGACTTTC,CASSRDTSGANVLTF
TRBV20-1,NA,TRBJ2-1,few,TGCAGTGCTAGCTTAGGGGGGAACTACAATGAGCAGTTCTTC,CSASLGGNYNEQFF
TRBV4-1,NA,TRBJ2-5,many,TGCGCCAGCAGCCAAGTCTGGGGGGAAGAGACCCAGTACTTC,CASSQVWGEETQYF
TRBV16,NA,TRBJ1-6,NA,TGTGCCAGCAGCCAGGCCGGGGCCTTTTTGGGTTCACCCCTCCACTTT,CASSQAGAFLGSPLHF
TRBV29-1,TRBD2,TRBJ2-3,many,TGCAGCGGGAGGGTTGGGACTAGCGGAGTCACAGATACGCAGTATTTT,CSGRVGTSGVTDTQYF
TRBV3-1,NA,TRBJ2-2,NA,TGTGCCAGCAGCCAAGTAGGCCGGGAGCTGTTTTTT,CASSQVGRELFF
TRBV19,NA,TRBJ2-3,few,TGTGCCAGTAGTATCGGGGAGGGGGATTACACAGATACGCAGTATTTT,CASSIGEGDYTDTQYF
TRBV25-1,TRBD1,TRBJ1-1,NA,TGTGCCAGCAGTGTGCCCGGGACAGGGGTTTTCACTGAAGCTTTCTTT,CASSVPGTGVFTEAFF
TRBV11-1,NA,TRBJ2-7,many,TGTGCCAGCAGCCGGTTTGACGAGCAGTACTTC,CASSRFDEQYF
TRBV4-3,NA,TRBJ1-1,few,TGCGCCAGCAGCCAGAGAGTGCAGTCGTACATGAACACTGAAGCTTTCTTT,CASSQRVQSYMNTEAFF
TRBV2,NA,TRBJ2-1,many,TGTGCCAGCAGCCCTCCCCGCAATGAGCAGTTCTTC,CASSPPRNEQFF
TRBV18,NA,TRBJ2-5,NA,TGTGCCAGCTCACCGTCATTGGCCCGAAACCAAGAGACCCAGTACTTC,CASSPSLARNQETQYF
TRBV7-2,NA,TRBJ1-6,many,TGTGCCAGCAGCTTAGATCCAAGACCGAATTCACCCCTCCACTTT,CASSLDPRPNSPLHF
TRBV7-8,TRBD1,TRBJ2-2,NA,TGTGCCAGCAGCCCCCGGGACAGGGGGTCCGGGGAGCTGTTTTTT,CASSPRDRGSGELFF
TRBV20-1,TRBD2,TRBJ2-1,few,TGCAGTGCTAGAATAACCCGACTAGCGGGAGATCATGAGCAGTTCTTC,CSARITRLAGDHEQFF
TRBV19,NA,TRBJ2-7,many,TGTGCCACCAAAAGGGGGATCCTCTCCTACGAGCAGTACTTC,CATKRGILSYEQYF
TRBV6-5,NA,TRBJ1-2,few,TGTGCCAGCAGTTACGACCAATTATATGGCTACACCTTC,CASSYDQLYGYTF
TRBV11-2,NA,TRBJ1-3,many,TGTGCCGGCAAAAGACAGGAGGAAGGTGGAAACACCATATATTTT,CAGKRQEEGGNTIYF